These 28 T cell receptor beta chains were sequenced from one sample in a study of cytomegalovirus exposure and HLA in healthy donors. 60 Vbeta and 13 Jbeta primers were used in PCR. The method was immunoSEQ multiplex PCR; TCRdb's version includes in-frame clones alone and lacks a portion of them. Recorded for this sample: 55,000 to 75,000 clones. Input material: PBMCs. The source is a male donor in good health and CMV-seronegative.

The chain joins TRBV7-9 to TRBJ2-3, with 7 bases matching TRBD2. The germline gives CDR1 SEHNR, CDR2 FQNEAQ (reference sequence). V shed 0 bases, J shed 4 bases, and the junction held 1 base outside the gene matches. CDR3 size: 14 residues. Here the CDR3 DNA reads TGTGCCAGCAGCTTAGCGGGAGGGTCAGATACGCAGTATTTT. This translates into CASSLAGGSDTQYF.

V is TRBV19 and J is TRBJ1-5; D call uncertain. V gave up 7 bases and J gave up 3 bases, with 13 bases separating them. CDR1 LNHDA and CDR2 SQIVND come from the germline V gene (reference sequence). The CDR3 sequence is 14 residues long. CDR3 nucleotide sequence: TGTGCCAGTACCCCAGAAAGTTACAATCAGCCCCAGCATTTT. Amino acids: CASTPESYNQPQHF.

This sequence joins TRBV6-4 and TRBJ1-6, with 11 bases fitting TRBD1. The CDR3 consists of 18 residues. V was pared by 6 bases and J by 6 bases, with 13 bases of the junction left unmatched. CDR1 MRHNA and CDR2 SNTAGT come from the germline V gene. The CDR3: CASRAANTGTGGNSPLHF. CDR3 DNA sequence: TGTGCCAGCAGGGCCGCGAATACTGGGACAGGGGGTAATTCACCCCTCCACTTT.

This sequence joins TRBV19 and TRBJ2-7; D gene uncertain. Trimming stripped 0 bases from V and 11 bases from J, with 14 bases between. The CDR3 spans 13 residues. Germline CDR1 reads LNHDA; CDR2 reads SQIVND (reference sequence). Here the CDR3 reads CASSIDHGAVKYF. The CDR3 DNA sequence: TGTGCCAGTAGTATAGATCATGGAGCAGTTAAGTACTTC.

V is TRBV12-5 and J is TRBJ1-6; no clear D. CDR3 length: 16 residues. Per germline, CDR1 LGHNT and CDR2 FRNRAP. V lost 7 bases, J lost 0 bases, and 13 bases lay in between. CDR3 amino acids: CASAPPGSSYNSPLHF. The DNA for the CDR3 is TGTGCTAGTGCCCCCCCGGGGAGCTCCTATAATTCACCCCTCCACTTT.

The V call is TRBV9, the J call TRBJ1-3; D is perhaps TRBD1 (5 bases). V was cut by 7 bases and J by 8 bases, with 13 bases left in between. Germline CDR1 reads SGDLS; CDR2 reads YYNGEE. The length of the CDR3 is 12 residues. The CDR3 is CASGGKDHTIYF. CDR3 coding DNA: TGTGCCAGCGGGGGGAAGGATCACACCATATATTTT.

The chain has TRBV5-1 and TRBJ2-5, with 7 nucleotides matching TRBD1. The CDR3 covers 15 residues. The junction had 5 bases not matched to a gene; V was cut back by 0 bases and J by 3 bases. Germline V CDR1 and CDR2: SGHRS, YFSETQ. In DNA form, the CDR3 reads TGCGCCAGCAGCTTGGGGGGCACAGGGGAAGAGACCCAGTACTTC. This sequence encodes CASSLGGTGEETQYF.

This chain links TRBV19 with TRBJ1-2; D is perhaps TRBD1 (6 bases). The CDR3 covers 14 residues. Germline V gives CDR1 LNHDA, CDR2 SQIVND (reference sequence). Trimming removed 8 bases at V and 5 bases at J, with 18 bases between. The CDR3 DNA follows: TGTGCCAGTGGGGGCGAGGGGTCGGCTTATGGCTACACCTTC. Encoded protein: CASGGEGSAYGYTF. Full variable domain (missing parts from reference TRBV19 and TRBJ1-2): DGGITQSPKYLFRKEGQNVTLSCEQNLNHDAMYWYRQDPGQGLRLIYYSQIVNDFQKGDIAEGYSVSREKKESFPLTVTSAQKNPTAFYLCASGGEGSAYGYTFGSGTRLTVV.

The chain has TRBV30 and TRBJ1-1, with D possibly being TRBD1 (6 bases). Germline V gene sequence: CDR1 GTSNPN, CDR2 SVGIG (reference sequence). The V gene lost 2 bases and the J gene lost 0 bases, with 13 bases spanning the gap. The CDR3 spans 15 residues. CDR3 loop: CAWSRRGAMNTEAFF. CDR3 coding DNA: TGTGCCTGGAGTCGCAGGGGTGCCATGAACACTGAAGCTTTCTTT.

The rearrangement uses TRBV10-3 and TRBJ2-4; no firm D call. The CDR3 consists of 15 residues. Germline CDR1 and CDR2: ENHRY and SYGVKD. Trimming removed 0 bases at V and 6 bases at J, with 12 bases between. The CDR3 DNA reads TGTGCCATCAGTGAGTCTAACCAGCCGGGAAACATTCAGTACTTC. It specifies CAISESNQPGNIQYF.

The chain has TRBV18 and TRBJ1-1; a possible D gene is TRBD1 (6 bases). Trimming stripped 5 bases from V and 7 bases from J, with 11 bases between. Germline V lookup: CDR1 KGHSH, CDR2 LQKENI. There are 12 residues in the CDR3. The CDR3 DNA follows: TGTGCCAGCTCAAGTCGGACAGTTGAAGCTTTCTTT. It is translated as CASSSRTVEAFF.

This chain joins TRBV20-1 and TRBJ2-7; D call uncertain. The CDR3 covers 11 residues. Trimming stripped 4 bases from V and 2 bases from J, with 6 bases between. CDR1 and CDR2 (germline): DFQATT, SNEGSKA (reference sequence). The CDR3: CSAMAAYEQYF. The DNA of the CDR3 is TGCAGTGCTATGGCTGCCTACGAGCAGTACTTC.

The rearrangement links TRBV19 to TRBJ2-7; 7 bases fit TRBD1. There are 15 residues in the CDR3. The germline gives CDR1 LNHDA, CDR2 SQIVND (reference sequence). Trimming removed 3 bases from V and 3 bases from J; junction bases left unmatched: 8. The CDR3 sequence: CASSMTAGGLYEQYF. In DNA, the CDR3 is TGTGCCAGTAGTATGACGGCAGGGGGTCTCTACGAGCAGTACTTC.

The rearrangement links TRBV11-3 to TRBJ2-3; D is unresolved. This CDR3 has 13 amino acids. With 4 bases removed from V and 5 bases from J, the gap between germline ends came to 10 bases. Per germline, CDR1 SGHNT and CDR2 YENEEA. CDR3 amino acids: CASSYETGDTQYF. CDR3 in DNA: TGTGCCAGCAGCTATGAAACGGGAGATACGCAGTATTTT.

For the CDR3, the DNA is TGTGCCAGGGGACAGGGGGCGGGTGGCTACACCTTC. It specifies CARGQGAGGYTF. The chain has TRBV7-2 and TRBJ1-2; TRBD1 matches 12 bases. The CDR3 runs to 12 residues. V was clipped by 9 bases and J by 7 bases; unmatched bases: 3. The V gene's germline CDR1 is SGHTA and CDR2 FQGNSA.

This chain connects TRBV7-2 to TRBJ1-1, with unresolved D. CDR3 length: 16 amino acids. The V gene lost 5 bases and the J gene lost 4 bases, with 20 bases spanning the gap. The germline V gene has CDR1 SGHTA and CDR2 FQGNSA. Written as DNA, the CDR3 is TGTGCCAGCAGCGCAAGGGAACTCTCCGGAGGCACTGAAGCTTTCTTT. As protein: CASSARELSGGTEAFF.

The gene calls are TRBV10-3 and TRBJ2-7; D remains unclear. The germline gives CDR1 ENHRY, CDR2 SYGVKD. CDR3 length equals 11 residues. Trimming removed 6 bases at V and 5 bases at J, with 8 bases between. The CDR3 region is CAISGGDEQYF. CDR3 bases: TGTGCCATCAGCGGCGGTGACGAGCAGTACTTC.

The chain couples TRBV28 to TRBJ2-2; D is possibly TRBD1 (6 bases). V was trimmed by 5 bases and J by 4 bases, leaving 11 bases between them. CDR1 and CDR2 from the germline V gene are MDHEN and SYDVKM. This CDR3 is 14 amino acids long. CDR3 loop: CASSGRGPTGELFF. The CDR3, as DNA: TGTGCCAGCAGTGGCAGGGGTCCCACCGGGGAGCTGTTTTTT.

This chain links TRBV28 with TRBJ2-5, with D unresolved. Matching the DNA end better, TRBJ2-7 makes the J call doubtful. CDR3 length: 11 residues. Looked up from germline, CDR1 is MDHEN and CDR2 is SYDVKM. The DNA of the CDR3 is TGTGCCAGCAGTTTATCGCGCGAGCAGTACTTC. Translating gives CASSLSREQYF.

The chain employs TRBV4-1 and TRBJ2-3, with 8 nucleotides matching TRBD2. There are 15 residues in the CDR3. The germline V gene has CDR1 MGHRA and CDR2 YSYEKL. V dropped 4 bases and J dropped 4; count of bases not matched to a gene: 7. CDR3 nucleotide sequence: TGCGCCAGCAGCCCCGCCGGAGCGGGAGCAGATACGCAGTATTTT. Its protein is CASSPAGAGADTQYF.

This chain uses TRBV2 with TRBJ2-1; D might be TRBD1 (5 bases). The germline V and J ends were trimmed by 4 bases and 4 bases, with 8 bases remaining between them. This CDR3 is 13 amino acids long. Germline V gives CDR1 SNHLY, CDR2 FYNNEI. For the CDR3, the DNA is TGTGCCAGCAGTGCAGACAGATACAATGAGCAGTTCTTC. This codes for CASSADRYNEQFF.

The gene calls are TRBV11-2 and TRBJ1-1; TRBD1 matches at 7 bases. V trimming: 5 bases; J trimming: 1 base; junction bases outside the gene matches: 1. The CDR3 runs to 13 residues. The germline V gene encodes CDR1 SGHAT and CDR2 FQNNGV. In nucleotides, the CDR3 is TGTGCCAGCAGCCGACAGGGGAACACTGAAGCTTTCTTT. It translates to CASSRQGNTEAFF.

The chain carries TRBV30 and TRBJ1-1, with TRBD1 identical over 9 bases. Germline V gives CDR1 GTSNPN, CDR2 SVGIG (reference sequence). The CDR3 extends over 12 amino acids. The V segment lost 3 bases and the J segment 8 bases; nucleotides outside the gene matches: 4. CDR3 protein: CAWRTGTGEAFF. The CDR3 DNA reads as TGTGCCTGGAGGACTGGGACAGGGGAAGCTTTCTTT. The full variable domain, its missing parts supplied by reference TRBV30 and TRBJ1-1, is SQTIHQWPATLVQPVGSPLSLECTVEGTSNPNLYWYRQAAGRGLQLLFYSVGIGQISSEVPQNLSASRPQDRQFILSSKKLLLSDSGFYLCAWRTGTGEAFFGQGTRLTVV.

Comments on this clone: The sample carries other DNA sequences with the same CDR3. The CDR3 here is CASSFGLADDNEQFF. As DNA, the CDR3 is TGTGCCAGCAGCTTCGGACTAGCGGACGACAATGAGCAGTTCTTC. The chain recombines TRBV7-3 with TRBJ2-1; 10 nucleotides agree with TRBD2. This CDR3 region has 15 residues. V lost 3 bases and J lost 5; bases outside the gene matches: 4. Looked up from germline, CDR1 is SGHTA and CDR2 is FQGTGA.

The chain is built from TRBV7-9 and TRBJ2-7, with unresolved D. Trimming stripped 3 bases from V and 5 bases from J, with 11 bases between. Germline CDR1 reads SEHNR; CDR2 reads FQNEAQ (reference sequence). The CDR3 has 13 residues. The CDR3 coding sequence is TGTGCCAGCAGCTTCGATTACGACAACGAGCAGTACTTC. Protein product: CASSFDYDNEQYF.

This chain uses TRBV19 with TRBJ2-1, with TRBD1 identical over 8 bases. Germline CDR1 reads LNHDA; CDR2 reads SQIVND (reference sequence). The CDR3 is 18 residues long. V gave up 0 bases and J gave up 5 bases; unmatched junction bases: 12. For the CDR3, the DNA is TGTGCCAGTAGTATAGACGGGTTAGGAGGACAGGGCAACAATGAGCAGTTCTTC. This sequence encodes CASSIDGLGGQGNNEQFF. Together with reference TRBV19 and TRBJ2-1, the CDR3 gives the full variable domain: DGGITQSPKYLFRKEGQNVTLSCEQNLNHDAMYWYRQDPGQGLRLIYYSQIVNDFQKGDIAEGYSVSREKKESFPLTVTSAQKNPTAFYLCASSIDGLGGQGNNEQFFGPGTRLTVL.

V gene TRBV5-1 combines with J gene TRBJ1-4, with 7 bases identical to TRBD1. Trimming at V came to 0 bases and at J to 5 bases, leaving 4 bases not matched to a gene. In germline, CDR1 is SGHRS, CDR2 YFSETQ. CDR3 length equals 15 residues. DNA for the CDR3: TGCGCCAGCAGCTTGGTGGCAGGGGGGAATGAAAAACTGTTTTTT. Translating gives CASSLVAGGNEKLFF.

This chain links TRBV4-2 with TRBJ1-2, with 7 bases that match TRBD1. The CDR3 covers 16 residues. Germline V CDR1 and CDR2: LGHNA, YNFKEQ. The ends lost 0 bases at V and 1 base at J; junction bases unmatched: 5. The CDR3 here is CASSQDNRGYNYGYTF. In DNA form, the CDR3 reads TGTGCCAGCAGCCAAGATAACAGGGGATATAACTATGGCTACACCTTC.